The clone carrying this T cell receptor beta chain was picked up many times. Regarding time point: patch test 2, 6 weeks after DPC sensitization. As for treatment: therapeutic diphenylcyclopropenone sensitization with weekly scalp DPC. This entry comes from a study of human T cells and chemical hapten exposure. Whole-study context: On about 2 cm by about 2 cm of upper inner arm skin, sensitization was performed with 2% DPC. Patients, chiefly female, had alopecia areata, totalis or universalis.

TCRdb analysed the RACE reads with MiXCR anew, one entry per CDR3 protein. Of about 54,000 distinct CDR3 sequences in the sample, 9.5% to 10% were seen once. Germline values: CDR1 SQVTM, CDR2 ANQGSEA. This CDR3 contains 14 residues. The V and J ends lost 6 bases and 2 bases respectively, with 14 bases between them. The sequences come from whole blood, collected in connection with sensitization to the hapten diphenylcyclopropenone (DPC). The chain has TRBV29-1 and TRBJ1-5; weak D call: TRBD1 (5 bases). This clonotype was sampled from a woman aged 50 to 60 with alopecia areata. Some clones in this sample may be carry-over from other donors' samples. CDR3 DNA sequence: TGCAGCGTCAGGGCCGCAGGAGGCAATCAGCCCCAGCATTTT. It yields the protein CSVRAAGGNQPQHF.